This T cell receptor beta chain was documented in a study of cytomegalovirus exposure and HLA in healthy donors. Study-wide background: Of 300 to 450 genotyped donors, around 84% clustered with self-reported Caucasian donors.

As for this clone: Its antigen is still unknown.

PCR involved 60 Vbeta and 13 Jbeta primers. Sequencing was performed with immunoSEQ multiplex PCR; in TCRdb, only in-frame clones are kept and a portion is missing. The data hold some 110,000 clones, with around 78% observed a single time. Broader study findings: A few chains tied to CMV proved CMV antigen-specific in vitro. Previously analyzed data showed that most TCR beta V segments were productive at a frequency of about 87% or about 30%.

Input material: PBMCs. The sequence derives from a middle-aged man in good health and CMV-seronegative.

CDR3 protein: CASPTIPTGYVPDTQYF. CDR3 sequence (DNA): TGTGCCAGCCCAACAATACCGACAGGGTATGTTCCAGATACGCAGTATTTT. J is TRBJ2-3 and V is TRBV5-8, with 7 nucleotides matching TRBD1. There are 17 residues in the CDR3. With V trimmed by 7 bases and J by 4 bases, 18 bases remained unmatched. Germline values: CDR1 SGHTS, CDR2 YDEGEE.